The source of this TCR beta chain is a study of regulatory T cells in long-lasting Graves disease. Time point: persistent/refractory GD, antithyroid drugs over 5 years with positive TRAb. PBMC-extracted RNA yielded the TCR library. Assembly of TCR beta libraries relied on iRepertoire HTBI primers together with Arm-PCR of CDR3 regions. TCRdb recomputed calls from the multiplex PCR reads with MiXCR, one row per CDR3 protein. Of 400,000 to 500,000 distinct CDR3 sequences listed, under 25% are singletons. Trimming pared 3 bases from V and 1 base from J, leaving 12 bases between. From germline, CDR1 is LNHDA and CDR2 SQIVND (reference sequence). The CDR3 extends over 15 amino acids. This clonotype has a count of ten or more.

V and J are TRBV19 and TRBJ1-2; D gene unclear. This TCR was sampled from a female donor with Graves disease. Sequenced material: peripheral blood mononuclear cells (PBMCs), taken when the disease was refractory, from a patient treated with antithyroid drugs. The CDR3 here is CASSMVSRSNYGYTF. In nucleotides, the CDR3 is TGTGCCAGTAGTATGGTTTCCAGGAGTAACTATGGCTACACCTTC.